The clone carrying this T cell receptor beta chain appeared a few times. Its antigen is unidentified. The data belong to a study of T cells in Graves' hyperthyroidism and ophthalmopathy. Study-level findings and limits: Most clonotypes expanded in thyroid above 0.001 were likewise present in blood. Before onset, ophthalmopathy was predicted by the model a median around 6 months earlier.

The CDR3 regions of TCR beta were amplified from RNA transcripts. HTBI primers were used for first-round RT-PCR of the TCR CDR3. TCRdb analysed the multiplex PCR reads with MiXCR anew, one entry per CDR3 protein. The sample consists of about 380,000 distinct CDR3 sequences, around 20% of them appearing once. The CDR3 covers 19 residues. Trimming cost V 1 base and J 4 bases, with 26 bases left between them. Germline values: CDR1 DFQATT, CDR2 SNEGSKA (reference sequence). Ophthalmopathy patients had moderate-to-severe active disease, CAS ≥3, NOSPECS ≥4, and disease duration under 3 months. Fresh peripheral blood, about 10 ml of it, supplied the PBMCs.

The chain uses TRBV20-1 and TRBJ1-5; no clear D. The sequence was obtained from a man between 18 and 29 years old with Graves' ophthalmopathy. The sample comprised blood. The DNA for the CDR3 is TGCAGTGCTAGAGTATCGAGGGCGGCAGTTCTAGCCATTAATCAGCCCCAGCATTTT. Translation gives CSARVSRAAVLAINQPQHF.